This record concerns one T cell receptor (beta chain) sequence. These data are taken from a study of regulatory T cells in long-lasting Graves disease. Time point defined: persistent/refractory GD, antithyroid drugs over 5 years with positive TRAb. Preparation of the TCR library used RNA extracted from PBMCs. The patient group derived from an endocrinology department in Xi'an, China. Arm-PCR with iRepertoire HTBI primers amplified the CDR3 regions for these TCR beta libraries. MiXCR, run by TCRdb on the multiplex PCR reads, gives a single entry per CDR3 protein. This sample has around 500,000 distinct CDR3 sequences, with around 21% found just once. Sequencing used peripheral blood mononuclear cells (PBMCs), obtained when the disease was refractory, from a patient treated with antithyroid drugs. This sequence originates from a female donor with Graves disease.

DNA for the CDR3: TGTGCCAGCAGTGAAGTAGTGACGAACACCGGGGAGCTGTTTTTT. Translated: CASSEVVTNTGELFF. This sequence joins TRBV6-1 and TRBJ2-2; D unresolved. V was trimmed by 1 base and J by 0 bases, leaving 6 bases between them. The V gene's germline CDR1 is MNHNS and CDR2 SASEGT. The CDR3 runs 15 residues.